A selection of T cell receptor beta chains follows, all from one sample in a study of cytomegalovirus exposure and HLA in healthy donors. Assay used: immunoSEQ multiplex PCR; TCRdb lists only in-frame clones, some missing. The sample yields 100,000 to 150,000 clones, roughly two thirds seen once. The source material was PBMCs. These TCRs come from a man aged 25 to 40 in good health and CMV-seropositive. Both conserved end residues are part of each CDR3. D genes are given only for firm matches. Size values are once, few and many counts, or a class for expanded clones, and some rows have none.

CASSLTGAARTDTQYF	TGTGCCAGCAGCTTGACAGGGGCGGCCAGGACAGATACGCAGTATTTT	once	TRBV7-3	TRBJ2-3	TRBD1
CASSQHTRQANSPLHF	TGTGCCAGCAGCCAACACACGAGACAGGCAAATTCACCCCTCCACTTT	-	TRBV4-2	TRBJ1-6	-
CASSLVSRTDTQYF	TGCGCCAGCAGCTTGGTCAGTCGCACAGATACGCAGTATTTT	-	TRBV5-1	TRBJ2-3	-
CASSRGGVQETQYF	TGTGCCAGCAGTCGAGGGGGGGTTCAAGAGACCCAGTACTTC	-	TRBV28	TRBJ2-5	-
CASSQDFRGAWDTEAFF	TGCGCCAGCAGCCAAGATTTTCGGGGAGCGTGGGACACTGAAGCTTTCTTT	-	TRBV4-3	TRBJ1-1	-
CASSQTHRQGAIFGYTF	TGCGCCAGCAGCCAAACCCATCGACAGGGGGCTATATTTGGCTACACCTTC	-	TRBV4-1	TRBJ1-2	TRBD1
CASSLGLANYEQYF	TGTGCCAGCAGTTTAGGTCTAGCAAATTACGAGCAGTACTTC	few	TRBV27	TRBJ2-7	-
CASSPGVAELWGNTGELFF	TGTGCCAGCAGCCCTGGAGTAGCGGAGTTGTGGGGAAACACCGGGGAGCTGTTTTTT	-	TRBV4-2	TRBJ2-2	-
CASSQDRGLFPETQYF	TGTGCCAGCAGCCAGGACAGGGGACTATTCCCAGAGACCCAGTACTTC	-	TRBV14	TRBJ2-5	TRBD1
CASSSLGLAGEGPQETQYF	TGCGCCAGCAGCTCTTTGGGACTAGCGGGAGAGGGGCCTCAAGAGACCCAGTACTTC	-	TRBV5-1	TRBJ2-5	TRBD2
CASSLPTSGANVLTF	TGTGCCAGCAGCCTACCTACCTCTGGGGCCAACGTCCTGACTTTC	-	TRBV7-3	TRBJ2-6	-
CASSYRDSKNIQYF	TGTGCCAGCAGCTACCGGGACAGCAAAAACATTCAGTACTTC	few	TRBV11-1	TRBJ2-4	TRBD1
CASSWTEGNYGYTF	TGTGCCAGCAGCTGGACGGAGGGGAACTATGGCTACACCTTC	-	TRBV5-6	TRBJ1-2	-
CASSWTGGNTEAFF	TGTGCCAGCAGCTGGACAGGGGGAAACACTGAAGCTTTCTTT	-	TRBV11-2	TRBJ1-1	TRBD1
CASSAQGNYGYTF	TGTGCCAGCAGTGCACAGGGGAACTATGGCTACACCTTC	few	TRBV2	TRBJ1-2	TRBD1
CASSGWADTGYTQYF	TGTGCCAGCTCTGGTTGGGCGGACACGGGTTATACGCAGTATTTT	-	TRBV28	TRBJ2-3	-
CASSLSAGGHEQYF	TGCGCCAGCAGCTTGTCGGCAGGGGGCCACGAGCAGTACTTC	-	TRBV5-1	TRBJ2-7	TRBD1
CASSYQGFGTDTQYF	TGTGCCAGCAGTTACCAGGGGTTTGGCACAGATACGCAGTATTTT	-	TRBV2	TRBJ2-3	-
CASSLGRVTDTQYF	TGCGCCAGCAGCTTGGGCAGGGTCACAGATACGCAGTATTTT	-	TRBV5-1	TRBJ2-3	-
CASSRGLAGESGNEQFF	TGTGCCAGCAGCCGGGGACTAGCGGGAGAAAGTGGTAATGAGCAGTTCTTC	-	TRBV4-2	TRBJ2-1	TRBD2
CSARDRGRGTLGYEQYF	TGCAGCGCGAGGGACAGGGGAAGGGGTACCTTGGGCTACGAGCAGTACTTC	-	TRBV29-1	TRBJ2-7	TRBD1
CASSRLAGARDTQYF	TGCGCCAGCAGCCGTCTAGCGGGAGCGAGGGATACGCAGTATTTT	many	TRBV4-3	TRBJ2-3	TRBD2
CASSRDSTEAFF	TGCGCCAGCAGCAGGGACTCCACTGAAGCTTTCTTT	few	TRBV5-1	TRBJ1-1	-
CASSLQGGISTDTQYF	TGTGCCAGCAGCTTGCAGGGAGGGATTAGCACAGATACGCAGTATTTT	-	TRBV5-4	TRBJ2-3	TRBD2